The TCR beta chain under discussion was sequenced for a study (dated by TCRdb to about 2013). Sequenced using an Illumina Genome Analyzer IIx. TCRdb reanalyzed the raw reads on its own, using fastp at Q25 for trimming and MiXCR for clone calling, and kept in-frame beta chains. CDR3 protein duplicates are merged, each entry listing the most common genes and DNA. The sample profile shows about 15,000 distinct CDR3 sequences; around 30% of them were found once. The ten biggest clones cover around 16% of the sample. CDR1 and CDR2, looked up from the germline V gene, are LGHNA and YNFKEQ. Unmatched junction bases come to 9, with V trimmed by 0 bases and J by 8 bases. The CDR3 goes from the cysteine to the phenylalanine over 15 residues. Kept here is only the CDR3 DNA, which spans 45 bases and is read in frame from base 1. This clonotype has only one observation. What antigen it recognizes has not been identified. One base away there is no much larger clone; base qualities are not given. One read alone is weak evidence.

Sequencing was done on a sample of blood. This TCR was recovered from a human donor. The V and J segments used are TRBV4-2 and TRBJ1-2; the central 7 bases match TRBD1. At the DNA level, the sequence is TGTGCCAGCAGCCAAGATTCGCACAGGGGTAGGGGCTACACCTTC. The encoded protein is CASSQDSHRGRGYTF.